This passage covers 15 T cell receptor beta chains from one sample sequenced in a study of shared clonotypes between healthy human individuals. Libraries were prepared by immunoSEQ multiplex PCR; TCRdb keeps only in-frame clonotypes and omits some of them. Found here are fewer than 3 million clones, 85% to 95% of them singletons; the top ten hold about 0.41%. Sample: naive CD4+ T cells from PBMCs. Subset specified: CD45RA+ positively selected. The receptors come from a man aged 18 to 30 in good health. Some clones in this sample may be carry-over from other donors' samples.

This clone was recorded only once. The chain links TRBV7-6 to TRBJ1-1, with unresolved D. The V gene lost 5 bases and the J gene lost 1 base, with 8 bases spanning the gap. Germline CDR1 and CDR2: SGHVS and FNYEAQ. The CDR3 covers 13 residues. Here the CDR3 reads CASSLRPNTEAFF. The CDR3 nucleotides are TGTGCCAGCAGCCTCCGGCCGAACACTGAAGCTTTCTTT.

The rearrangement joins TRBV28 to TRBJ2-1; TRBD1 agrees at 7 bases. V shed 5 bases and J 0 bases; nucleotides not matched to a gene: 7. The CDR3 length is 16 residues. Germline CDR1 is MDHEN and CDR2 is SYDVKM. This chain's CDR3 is CASSEQGRSSYNEQFF. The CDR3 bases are TGTGCCAGCAGTGAACAGGGGCGTAGCTCCTACAATGAGCAGTTCTTC.

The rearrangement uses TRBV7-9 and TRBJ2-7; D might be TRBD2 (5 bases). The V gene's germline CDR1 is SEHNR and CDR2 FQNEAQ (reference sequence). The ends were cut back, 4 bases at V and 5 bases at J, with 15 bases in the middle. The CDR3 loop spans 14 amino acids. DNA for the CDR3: TGTGCCAGCAGCTGGATCCCGCGGGCCCACGAGCAGTACTTC. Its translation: CASSWIPRAHEQYF.

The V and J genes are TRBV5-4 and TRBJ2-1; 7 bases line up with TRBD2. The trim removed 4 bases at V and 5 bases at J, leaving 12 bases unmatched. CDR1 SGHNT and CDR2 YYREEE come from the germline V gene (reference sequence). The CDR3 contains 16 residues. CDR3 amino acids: CASSPGGGRADNEQFF. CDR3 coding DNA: TGTGCCAGCAGCCCGGGGGGAGGGAGGGCCGACAATGAGCAGTTCTTC.

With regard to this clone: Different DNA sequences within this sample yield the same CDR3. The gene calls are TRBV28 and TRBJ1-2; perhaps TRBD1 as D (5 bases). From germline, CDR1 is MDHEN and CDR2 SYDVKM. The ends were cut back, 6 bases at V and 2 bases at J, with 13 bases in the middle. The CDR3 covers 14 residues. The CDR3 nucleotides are TGTGCCAGCAGCTCCGGGGGAGGAAACTATGGCTACACCTTC. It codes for CASSSGGGNYGYTF.

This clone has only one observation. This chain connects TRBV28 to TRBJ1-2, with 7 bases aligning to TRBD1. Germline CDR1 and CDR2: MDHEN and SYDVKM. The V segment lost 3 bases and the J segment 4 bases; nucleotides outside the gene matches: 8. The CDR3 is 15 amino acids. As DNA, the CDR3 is TGTGCCAGCAGTTTTACCCTGGACAGGCCCTATGGCTACACCTTC. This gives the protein CASSFTLDRPYGYTF.

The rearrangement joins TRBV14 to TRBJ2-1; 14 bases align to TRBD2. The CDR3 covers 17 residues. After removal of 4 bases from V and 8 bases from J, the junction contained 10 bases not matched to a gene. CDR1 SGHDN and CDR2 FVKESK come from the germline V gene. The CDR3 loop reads CASSRYTGTSGSDEQFF. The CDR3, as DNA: TGTGCCAGCAGCCGCTATACCGGGACTAGCGGGAGCGATGAGCAGTTCTTC.

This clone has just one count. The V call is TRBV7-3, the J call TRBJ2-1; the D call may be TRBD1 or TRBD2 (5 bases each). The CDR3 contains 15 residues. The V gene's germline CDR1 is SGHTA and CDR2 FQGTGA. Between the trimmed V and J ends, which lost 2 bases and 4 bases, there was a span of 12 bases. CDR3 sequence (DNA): TGTGCCAGCAGCTTAGGGACGCCCAATTACAATGAGCAGTTCTTC. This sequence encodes CASSLGTPNYNEQFF.

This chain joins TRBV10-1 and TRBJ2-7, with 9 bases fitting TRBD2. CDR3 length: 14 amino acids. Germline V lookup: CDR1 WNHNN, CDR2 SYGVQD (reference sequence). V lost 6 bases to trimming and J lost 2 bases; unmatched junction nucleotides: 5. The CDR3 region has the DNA TGCGCCAGCAGAATAGCGGGGGCGACCTACGAGCAGTACTTC. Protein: CASRIAGATYEQYF.

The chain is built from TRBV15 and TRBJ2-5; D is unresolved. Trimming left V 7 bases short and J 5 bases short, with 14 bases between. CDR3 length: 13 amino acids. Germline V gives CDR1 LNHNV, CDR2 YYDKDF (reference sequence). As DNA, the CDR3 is TGTGCCACCAACCCCCAAAAGGTGGAGACCCAGTACTTC. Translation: CATNPQKVETQYF. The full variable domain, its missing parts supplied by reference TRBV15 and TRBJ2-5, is DAMVIQNPRYQVTQFGKPVTLSCSQTLNHNVMYWYQQKSSQAPKLLFHYYDKDFNNEADTPDNFQSRRPNTSFCFLDIRSPGLGDTAMYLCATNPQKVETQYFGPGTRLLVL.

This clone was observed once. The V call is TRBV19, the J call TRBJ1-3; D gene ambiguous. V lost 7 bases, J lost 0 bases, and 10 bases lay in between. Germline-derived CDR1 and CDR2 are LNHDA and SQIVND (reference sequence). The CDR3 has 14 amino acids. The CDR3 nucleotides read TGTGCCAGTAAGCCCGGCGGCTCTGGAAACACCATATATTTT. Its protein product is CASKPGGSGNTIYF.

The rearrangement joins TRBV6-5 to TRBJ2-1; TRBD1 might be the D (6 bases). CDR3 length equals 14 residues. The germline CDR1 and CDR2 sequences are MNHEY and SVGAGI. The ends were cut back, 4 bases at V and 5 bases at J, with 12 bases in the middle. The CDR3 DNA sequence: TGTGCCAGCAGTTCATGGGGGCTTAACAATGAGCAGTTCTTC. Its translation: CASSSWGLNNEQFF.

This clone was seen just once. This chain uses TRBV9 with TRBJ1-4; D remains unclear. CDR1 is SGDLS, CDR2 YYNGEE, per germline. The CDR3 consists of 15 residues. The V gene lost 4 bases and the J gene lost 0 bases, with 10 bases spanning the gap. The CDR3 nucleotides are TGTGCCAGCAGCTTAGACGGGACAACTAATGAAAAACTGTTTTTT. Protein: CASSLDGTTNEKLFF.

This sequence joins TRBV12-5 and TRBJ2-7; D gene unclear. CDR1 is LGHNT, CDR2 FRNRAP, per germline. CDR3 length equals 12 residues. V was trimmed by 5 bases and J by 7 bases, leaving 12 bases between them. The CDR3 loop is CASGRADGEQYF. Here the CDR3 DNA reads TGTGCTAGTGGTCGGGCTGACGGGGAGCAGTACTTC.

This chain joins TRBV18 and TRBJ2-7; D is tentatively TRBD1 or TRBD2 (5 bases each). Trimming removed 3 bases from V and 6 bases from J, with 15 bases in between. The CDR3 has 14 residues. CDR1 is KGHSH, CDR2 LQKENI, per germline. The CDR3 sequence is CASSPDSGPREQYF. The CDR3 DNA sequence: TGTGCCAGCTCACCGGACTCAGGGCCCCGCGAGCAGTACTTC.